This T cell receptor (beta chain) was retrieved from a study of identical twins. Study-wide results and caveats: Shared out-of-frame alpha sequences (those common to twins) showed excess low generation probability.

Template switching introduced a universal primer site, and the cDNA bore unique molecular identifiers. TCRdb passed the 5' RACE reads through MiXCR, listing each CDR3 protein once. The sample lists a few hundred thousand distinct CDR3 sequences, roughly 20% seen once, with about 12% in the top ten. V lost 1 base, J lost 3 bases, and 1 base stayed unmatched. CDR1 is SGHKS, CDR2 YYEKEE, per germline (reference sequence). The CDR3 is 13 residues long. Details on this clonotype: Its cognate antigen is unknown.

The rearrangement links TRBV5-5 to TRBJ2-7; 7 nucleotides agree with TRBD2. The source of this sequence is a man between 50 and 59 years old in good health. The sequencing sample was made of naive T cells sorted from blood. CDR3 sequence (DNA): TGTGCCAGCAGCTTGCGGGGGGTCTACGAGCAGTACTTC. Residues: CASSLRGVYEQYF. Based on the CDR3 plus reference TRBV5-5 and TRBJ2-7, the full variable domain is DAGVTQSPTHLIKTRGQQVTLRCSPISGHKSVSWYQQVLGQGPQFIFQYYEKEERGRGNFPDRFSARQFPNYSSELNVNALLLGDSALYLCASSLRGVYEQYFGPGTRLTVT.